These T cell receptor beta chains were read from a single sample in a study of blood T cell repertoires in COVID-19. TCRdb keeps only in-frame clones here, not all; method: immunoSEQ multiplex PCR. The sample includes tens of thousands of clones, 85% to 90% of them seen just once. What was sequenced was peripheral blood. The source is a middle-aged man with active COVID-19. Each CDR3 is given with its conserved first and last residue. D genes are given only for firm matches. Part of the rows lack a size; the others show once, few, many or a class for expanded clones.

clone_size,d_call,j_call,v_call,cdr3_nt,cdr3_aa
.,.,TRBJ2-5,TRBV5-4,TGTGCCAGCAGCTTGGCTTCAGGGAAAGAGACCCAGTACTTC,CASSLASGKETQYF
few,.,TRBJ2-7,TRBV13,TGTGCCAGCAGTCGTAAGACAGGAATTCCCTACGAGCAGTACTTC,CASSRKTGIPYEQYF
.,.,TRBJ1-5,TRBV7-8,TGTGCCAGCACCCTTGACAGTGCTTCTAGCAATCAGCCCCAGCATTTT,CASTLDSASSNQPQHF
.,.,TRBJ1-1,TRBV27,TGTGCCAGCAGTCTAACACGGGATGGTTACCCCATCTTT,CASSLTRDGYPIF
.,.,TRBJ1-4,TRBV28,TGTGCCAGCAGTTTACGGGAAAAACTGTTTTTT,CASSLREKLFF
once,TRBD2,TRBJ2-1,TRBV2,TGTGCCAGCGGGGGACTAGCGGGAAAGGATGAGCAGTTCTTC,CASGGLAGKDEQFF
.,TRBD1,TRBJ1-2,TRBV27,TGTGCCAGCAGTTCCATAAACCGACAGGGGAACTATGGCTACACCTTC,CASSSINRQGNYGYTF
.,TRBD1,TRBJ1-2,TRBV7-9,TGTGCCAGCAGCTTCACCGGGACAGTTGACTATGGCTACACCTTC,CASSFTGTVDYGYTF
.,TRBD2,TRBJ2-1,TRBV7-6,TGTGCCAGCAGCTTAGGACTAGCGGGAGGGCCCTGGAATGAGCAGTTCTTC,CASSLGLAGGPWNEQFF
.,.,TRBJ2-3,TRBV7-8,TGTGCCAGCAGCTTATATTCGGCTAGCAGCACAGATACGCAGTATTTT,CASSLYSASSTDTQYF
medium-sized,.,TRBJ2-7,TRBV6-5,TGTGCCAGCAGCCCGGGACTTTTAGGGGAGCAGTACTTC,CASSPGLLGEQYF
.,.,TRBJ2-5,TRBV6-1,TGTGCCAGCAGTGAACTTTCAGGGGGGCAAGAGACCCAGTACTTC,CASSELSGGQETQYF
.,.,TRBJ2-5,TRBV4-3,TGCGCCAGCAGTTCGGGAATGGAGGAGACCCAGTACTTC,CASSSGMEETQYF
.,TRBD2,TRBJ2-7,TRBV6-2/TRBV6-3,TGTGCCAGCAGCGGCTCGGCCAGTAGCGGGAGCTCCTACGAGCAGTACTTC,CASSGSASSGSSYEQYF
.,TRBD1,TRBJ2-5,TRBV9,TGTGCCAGCAGCGCGGGACAGGGGTTGCAAGAGACCCAGTACTTC,CASSAGQGLQETQYF
.,TRBD2,TRBJ2-1,TRBV19,TGTGCCAGTAGTATAAGGTCTTCTGGACTAGCGGGAGGGGGGTACAATGAGCAGTTCTTC,CASSIRSSGLAGGGYNEQFF
.,.,TRBJ1-1,TRBV6-5,TGTGCCAGCAGTTACTCCCGGGATGCCGACACTGAAGCTTTCTTT,CASSYSRDADTEAFF
.,.,TRBJ1-2,TRBV6-1,TGTGCCAGCAGTGACGGGGGGGCTAACTATGGCTACACCTTC,CASSDGGANYGYTF
.,.,TRBJ2-6,TRBV18,TGTGCCAGCTCACCAGGGCAGGGGGGTACCTCTGGGGCCAACGTCCTGACTTTC,CASSPGQGGTSGANVLTF
once,.,TRBJ2-2,TRBV27,TGTGCCAGCAGACAGTTCACCGGGGAGCTGTTTTTT,CASRQFTGELFF
once,.,TRBJ1-1,TRBV28,TGTGCCAGCAGTAGCGGGCCGTCCACTGAAGCTTTCTTT,CASSSGPSTEAFF
.,.,TRBJ2-7,TRBV20-1,TGCGAAATGGACAACTCCTACGAGCAGTACTTC,CEMDNSYEQYF
.,TRBD2,TRBJ2-3,TRBV4-2,TGTGCCAGCACGATAGCGGGAAGCACAGATACGCAGTATTTT,CASTIAGSTDTQYF
.,.,TRBJ1-5,TRBV7-2,TGTGCCAGCAGCTTGTCCCAGGATAGCAATCAGCCCCAGCATTTT,CASSLSQDSNQPQHF
.,.,TRBJ1-1,TRBV6-5,TGTGCCAGCCGCCCGGGGGGCGCGGTCACTGAAGCTTTCTTT,CASRPGGAVTEAFF
.,.,TRBJ1-1,TRBV2,TGTGCCAGCAGGACAAAGCAGAACACTGAAGCTTTCTTT,CASRTKQNTEAFF
.,.,TRBJ2-3,TRBV6-5,TGTGCCAGCAGTTCTCCTGGGGGCTGGACGCAGTATTTT,CASSSPGGWTQYF
.,.,TRBJ2-1,TRBV30,TGTGCCTGGAGCTCGGGAGACTACAATGAGCAGTTCTTC,CAWSSGDYNEQFF